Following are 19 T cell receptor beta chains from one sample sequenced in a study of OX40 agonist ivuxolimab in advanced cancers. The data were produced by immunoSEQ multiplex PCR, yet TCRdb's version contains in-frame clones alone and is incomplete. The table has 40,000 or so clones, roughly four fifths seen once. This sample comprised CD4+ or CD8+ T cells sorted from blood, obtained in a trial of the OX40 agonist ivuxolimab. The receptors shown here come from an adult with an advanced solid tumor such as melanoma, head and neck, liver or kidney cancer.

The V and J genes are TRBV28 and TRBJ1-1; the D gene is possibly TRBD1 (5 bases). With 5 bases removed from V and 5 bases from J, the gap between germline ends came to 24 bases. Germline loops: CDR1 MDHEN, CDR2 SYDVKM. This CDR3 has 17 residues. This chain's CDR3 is CASSPPLGTGSGTEAFF. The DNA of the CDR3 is TGTGCCAGCAGTCCCCCCCTAGGGACGGGGTCCGGGACTGAAGCTTTCTTT.

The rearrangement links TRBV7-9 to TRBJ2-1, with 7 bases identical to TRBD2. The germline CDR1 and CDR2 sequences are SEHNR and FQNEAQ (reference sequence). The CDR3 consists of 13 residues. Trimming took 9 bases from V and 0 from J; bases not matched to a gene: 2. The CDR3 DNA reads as TGTGCCAGTAAGCGGGACTCCTACAATGAGCAGTTCTTC. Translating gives CASKRDSYNEQFF.

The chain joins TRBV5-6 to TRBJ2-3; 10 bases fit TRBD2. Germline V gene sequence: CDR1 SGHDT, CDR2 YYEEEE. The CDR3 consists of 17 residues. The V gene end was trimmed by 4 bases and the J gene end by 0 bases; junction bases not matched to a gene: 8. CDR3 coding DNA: TGTGCCAGCAGCATACCGGGACTAGCGTATAGCACAGATACGCAGTATTTT. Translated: CASSIPGLAYSTDTQYF.

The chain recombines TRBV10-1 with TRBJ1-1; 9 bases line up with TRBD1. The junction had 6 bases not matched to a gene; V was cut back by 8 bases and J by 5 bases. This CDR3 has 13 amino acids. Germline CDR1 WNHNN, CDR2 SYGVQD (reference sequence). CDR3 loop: CASSGQGRTEAFF. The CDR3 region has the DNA TGCGCCAGCTCCGGACAGGGGCGGACTGAAGCTTTCTTT.

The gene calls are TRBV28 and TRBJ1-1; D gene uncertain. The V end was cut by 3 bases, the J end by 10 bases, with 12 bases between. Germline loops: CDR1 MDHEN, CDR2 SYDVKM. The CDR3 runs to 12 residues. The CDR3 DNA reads TGTGCCAGCAGTTTTCTGGAGGGAGGAGCTTTCTTT. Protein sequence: CASSFLEGGAFF.

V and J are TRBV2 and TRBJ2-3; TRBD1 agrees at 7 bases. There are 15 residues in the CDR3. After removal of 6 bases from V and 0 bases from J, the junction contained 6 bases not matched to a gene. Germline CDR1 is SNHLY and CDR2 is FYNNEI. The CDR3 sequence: CASRTNRGSTDTQYF. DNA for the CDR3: TGTGCCAGCAGGACTAACAGGGGCAGCACAGATACGCAGTATTTT.

As DNA, the CDR3 is TGTGCCAGCAGTCCCTCAGGGTTACGAAACAATGAGCAGTTCTTC. Its protein product is CASSPSGLRNNEQFF. The V gene is TRBV6-5, the J gene TRBJ2-1; D possibly corresponds to TRBD1 (5 bases). Germline V gene sequence: CDR1 MNHEY, CDR2 SVGAGI. This CDR3 has 15 residues. Between the trimmed V and J ends, which lost 5 bases and 5 bases, there was a span of 16 bases.

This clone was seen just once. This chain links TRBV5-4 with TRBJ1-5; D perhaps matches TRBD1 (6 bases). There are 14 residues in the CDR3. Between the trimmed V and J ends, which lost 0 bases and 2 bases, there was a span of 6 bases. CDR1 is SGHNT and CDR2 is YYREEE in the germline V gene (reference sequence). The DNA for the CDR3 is TGTGCCAGCAGCTTGGCAGGGGGCAATCAGCCCCAGCATTTT. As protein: CASSLAGGNQPQHF.

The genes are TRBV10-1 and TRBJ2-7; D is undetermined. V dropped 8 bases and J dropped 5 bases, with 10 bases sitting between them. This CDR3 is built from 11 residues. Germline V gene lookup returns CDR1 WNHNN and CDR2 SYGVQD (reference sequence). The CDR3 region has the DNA TGCGCCAGCCCCCGAAAGAACGAGCAGTACTTC. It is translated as CASPRKNEQYF.

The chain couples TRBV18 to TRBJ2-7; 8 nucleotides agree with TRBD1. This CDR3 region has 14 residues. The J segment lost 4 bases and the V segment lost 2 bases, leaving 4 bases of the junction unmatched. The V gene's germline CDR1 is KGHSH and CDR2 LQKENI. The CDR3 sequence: CASSPGTGKYEQYF. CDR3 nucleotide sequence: TGTGCCAGCTCACCAGGGACAGGCAAGTACGAGCAGTACTTC.

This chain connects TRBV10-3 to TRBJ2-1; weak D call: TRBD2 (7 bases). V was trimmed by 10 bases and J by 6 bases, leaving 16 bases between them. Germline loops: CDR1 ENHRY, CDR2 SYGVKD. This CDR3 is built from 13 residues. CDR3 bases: TGTGCCACCTGGCGGGGGCCCCCCAATGAGCAGTTCTTC. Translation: CATWRGPPNEQFF.

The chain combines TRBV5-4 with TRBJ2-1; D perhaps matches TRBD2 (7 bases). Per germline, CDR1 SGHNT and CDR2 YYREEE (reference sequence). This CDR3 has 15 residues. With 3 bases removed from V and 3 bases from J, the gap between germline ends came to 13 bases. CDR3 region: CASSSSGGLYNEQFF. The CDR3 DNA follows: TGTGCCAGCAGCTCCTCGGGGGGCCTCTACAATGAGCAGTTCTTC.

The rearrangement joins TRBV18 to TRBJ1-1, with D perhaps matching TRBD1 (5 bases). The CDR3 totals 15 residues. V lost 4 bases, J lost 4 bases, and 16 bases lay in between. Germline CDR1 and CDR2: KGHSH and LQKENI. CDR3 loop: CASSLIEGPGTEAFF. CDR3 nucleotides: TGTGCCAGCTCACTCATCGAGGGGCCGGGCACTGAAGCTTTCTTT.

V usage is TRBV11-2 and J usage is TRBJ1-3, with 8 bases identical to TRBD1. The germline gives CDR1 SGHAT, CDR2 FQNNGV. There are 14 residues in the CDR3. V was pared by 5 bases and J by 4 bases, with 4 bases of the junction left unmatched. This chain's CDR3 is CASSVDRAGNTIYF. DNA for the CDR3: TGTGCCAGCAGCGTGGACAGGGCAGGAAACACCATATATTTT.

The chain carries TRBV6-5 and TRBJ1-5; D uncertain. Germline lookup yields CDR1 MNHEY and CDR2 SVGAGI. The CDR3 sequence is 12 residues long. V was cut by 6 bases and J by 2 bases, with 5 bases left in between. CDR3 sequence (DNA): TGTGCCAGCAGAAGTGGCAATCAGCCCCAGCATTTT. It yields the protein CASRSGNQPQHF.

CDR3 nucleotide sequence: TGTGCCAGCAGCTTGGGCGGGAGGGCCCTCAATGAGCAGTTCTTC. Amino acid sequence: CASSLGGRALNEQFF. The chain is built from TRBV11-2 and TRBJ2-1; TRBD2 matches 9 bases. The germline V gene has CDR1 SGHAT and CDR2 FQNNGV. V lost 3 bases and J lost 6; bases outside the gene matches: 6. This CDR3 spans 15 amino acids.

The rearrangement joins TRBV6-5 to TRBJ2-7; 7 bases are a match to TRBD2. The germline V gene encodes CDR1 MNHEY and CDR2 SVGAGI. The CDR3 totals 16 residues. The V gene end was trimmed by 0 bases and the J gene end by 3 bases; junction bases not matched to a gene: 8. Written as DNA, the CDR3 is TGTGCCAGCAGTTACTCCCAGCGGGGTCCTATCTACGAGCAGTACTTC. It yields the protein CASSYSQRGPIYEQYF.

CDR3 nucleotides: TGTGCCAGCAGCTTTGAGAATGAGCAGTTCTTC. It encodes CASSFENEQFF. V usage is TRBV7-3 and J usage is TRBJ2-1; D ambiguous. V lost 3 bases and J 7 bases, leaving 4 bases between the germline ends. Germline V CDR1 and CDR2: SGHTA, FQGTGA. CDR3 length: 11 amino acids.

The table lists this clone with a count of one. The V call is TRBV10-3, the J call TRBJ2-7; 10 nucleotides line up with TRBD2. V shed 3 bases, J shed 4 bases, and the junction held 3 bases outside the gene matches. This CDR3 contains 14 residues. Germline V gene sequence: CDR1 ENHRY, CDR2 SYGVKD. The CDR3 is CAISDPSGGYEQYF. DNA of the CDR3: TGTGCCATCAGTGACCCTAGCGGGGGTTACGAGCAGTACTTC.